This T cell receptor beta chain stems from a study of OX40 agonist ivuxolimab in advanced cancers. Study details: Patients got intravenous ivuxolimab at 0.01 to 10 mg/kg every 2 weeks. Study-level points and caveats: Nonresponders, in some cases, also had low normalized T-cell clonal expansion.

Comments on this clone: Its antigen remains unidentified.

Germline CDR1 SGHTA, CDR2 FQGTGA. The V gene end was trimmed by 1 base and the J gene end by 6 bases; junction bases not matched to a gene: 6. The CDR3 covers 15 residues. Produced via immunoSEQ multiplex PCR; TCRdb's table is partial and in-frame only. The repertoire holds roughly 60,000 clones, with 91% as singletons. The sample in question was CD4+ or CD8+ T cells sorted from blood, obtained in a trial of the OX40 agonist ivuxolimab. This chain joins TRBV7-3 and TRBJ2-3, with 8 bases identical to TRBD2. The TCR was taken from an adult with an advanced solid tumor such as melanoma, head and neck, liver or kidney cancer. CDR3 residues: CASSLKGLDLDTQYF. CDR3 bases: TGTGCCAGCAGCTTAAAGGGACTAGACCTCGATACGCAGTATTTT.